Described below is a single TCR beta chain sequence and its context. Its antigen is not known. It was with 60 Vbeta and 13 Jbeta primers that the PCR ran. In the authors' workflow: A follow-up analysis tallied tens of millions of unique TCR beta chains, 8.5 million to 14 million shared. The assay was immunoSEQ multiplex PCR, and TCRdb's table has in-frame clones only and misses some. Clonal size and the V and J genes are those of that table, whereas D and trimming came from the DNA. In the table there are some 160,000 clones, approximately 85% of which are singletons. Likely unrecorded immune exposures existed in these nominally healthy donors. This sample is part of a study of cytomegalovirus exposure and HLA in healthy donors. Germline-derived CDR1 and CDR2 are SQVTM and ANQGSEA. The CDR3 runs 12 residues. Trimming removed 1 base from V and 6 bases from J; junction bases left unmatched: 2. Whole-study findings and limits: Per a prior analysis, the majority of TCR beta V segments were productive roughly 90% or roughly 30% of the time. Researchers catalogued around 150 TCR beta chains as cytomegalovirus-associated.

This TCR came from a man under 40 in good health and CMV-seropositive. The material sequenced was PBMCs. The rearrangement uses TRBV29-1 and TRBJ2-7; 8 bases match TRBD1. CDR3 DNA: TGCAGCGTTGAAGGAACAGGGGGCGAGCAGTACGTC. As protein: CSVEGTGGEQYV.